The clone carrying this T cell receptor beta chain was found once. Its antigen is as yet unknown. The CDR3 loop spans 14 amino acids. Trimming took off 1 base at V and 2 bases at J, with 9 bases between the two ends. Germline loops: CDR1 MDHEN, CDR2 SYDVKM. The sample is drawn from a study of T cell responses to AZD1222 COVID-19 vaccine. Measured with immunoSEQ multiplex PCR; TCRdb has only the in-frame clones, and not every one. The table shows roughly 70,000 clones, with roughly four fifths occurring only once. Overall study results and limits: Repertoire sampling happened only post peak T cell response. A mostly white British donor set with more females was recruited, and clonal diversity was possibly underestimated. Targets within unmutated variant regions were reportedly found for nearly half of spike-specific TCRs.

This receptor was identified in an adult in good health. V is TRBV28 and J is TRBJ2-7; D remains ambiguous. The source was peripheral blood, collected on day 0 of AZD1222 vaccination. The CDR3 loop is CASSLSWVTYEQYF. The DNA for the CDR3 is TGTGCCAGCAGTTTATCATGGGTGACCTACGAGCAGTACTTC.